Detailed here is one TCR beta chain. TCRdb keeps only in-frame clones here, not all; method: immunoSEQ multiplex PCR. Here the sample spans roughly 27,000 clones, nearly 80% being singletons. The data were taken from a study of blood T cell repertoires in COVID-19. Study-level background: PBMCs, B-cell-depleted T cells, or T cells provided the cDNA or gDNA that made up the material.

With 6 bases removed from V and 4 bases from J, the gap between germline ends came to 10 bases. This CDR3 region has 13 residues. Germline values: CDR1 MNHEY, CDR2 SVGAGI. The sequence came from a woman aged 70-85 years with acute or convalescent COVID-19. This chain joins TRBV6-5 and TRBJ2-1, with D unresolved. Material: peripheral blood. The CDR3 DNA sequence: TGTGCCAGCAGCCGTCCCCCTTACAATGAGCAGTTCTTC. Protein sequence: CASSRPPYNEQFF.